Below are 18 T cell receptor beta chains sequenced from a single sample in a study of early T cells in non-severe SARS-CoV-2 infection. Each CDR3 protein gets one entry after TCRdb re-called the 5' RACE reads with MiXCR. Here the sample spans about 56,000 distinct CDR3 sequences, about 10% being singletons. The sequencing sample was made of whole blood. The receptors stem from an adult who was a healthcare worker with PCR-confirmed SARS-CoV-2 infection or an uninfected control (not recorded which).

The table lists this clonotype with many counts. The chain has TRBV6-1 and TRBJ2-7; the D call may be TRBD1 or TRBD2 (5 bases each). Germline lookup yields CDR1 MNHNS and CDR2 SASEGT. There are 15 residues in the CDR3. The V end was cut by 6 bases, the J end by 2 bases, with 17 bases between. CDR3 in amino acids: CASRRVLRGPYEQYF. The CDR3 coding sequence is TGTGCCAGCAGGAGGGTCCTACGGGGCCCCTACGAGCAGTACTTC.

A few counts support this clonotype. The J gene is TRBJ2-7, the V gene TRBV7-3, with 7 bases that match TRBD2. Germline values: CDR1 SGHTA, CDR2 FQGTGA. This CDR3 spans 15 amino acids. The V and J ends lost 1 base and 3 bases, in that order; junction bases with no gene match: 6. This chain's CDR3 is CASSLNWGGNYEQYF. CDR3 in DNA: TGTGCCAGCAGCTTAAATTGGGGGGGAAACTACGAGCAGTACTTC.

This clonotype appeared a few times. The CDR3 region has the DNA TGTGCCAGCAGTGAAATCGGCAGGTACCAAGAGACCCAGTACTTC. Encoded protein: CASSEIGRYQETQYF. The chain uses TRBV6-1 and TRBJ2-5; D is ambiguous. CDR1 MNHNS and CDR2 SASEGT come from the germline V gene. The CDR3 runs to 15 residues. The germline V and J ends were trimmed by 2 bases and 0 bases, with 10 bases remaining between them.

This clonotype was observed many times. V usage is TRBV9 and J usage is TRBJ1-3, with no clear D. The V end was cut by 4 bases, the J end by 0 bases, with 17 bases between. Germline V CDR1 and CDR2: SGDLS, YYNGEE. This CDR3 spans 17 amino acids. This CDR3 is CASSPSWPGVSGNTIYF. CDR3 in DNA: TGTGCCAGCAGCCCCTCCTGGCCGGGAGTCTCTGGAAACACCATATATTTT.

By frequency in the sample, this clonotype is medium-sized. J is TRBJ1-1 and V is TRBV5-1; D is ambiguous. The CDR3 length is 16 residues. V gave up 4 bases and J gave up 4 bases, with 20 bases separating them. From germline, CDR1 is SGHRS and CDR2 YFSETQ. DNA of the CDR3: TGCGCCAGCAGCCACTACGTTGAAGCGTGGATCACTGAAGCTTTCTTT. This encodes CASSHYVEAWITEAFF.

The J gene is TRBJ2-3, the V gene TRBV7-9; D ambiguous. The CDR3 length is 12 residues. The V and J ends lost 6 bases and 4 bases respectively, with 8 bases between them. CDR1 and CDR2 (germline): SEHNR, FQNEAQ (reference sequence). In DNA, the CDR3 is TGTGCCAGCAGACTCTTAGCAGATACGCAGTATTTT. It is translated as CASRLLADTQYF.

This clonotype has a handful of counts. V is TRBV3-1 and J is TRBJ2-7; D gene ambiguous. This CDR3 spans 15 amino acids. The V end lost 4 bases, the J end lost 0 bases, and 13 bases lay between the germline ends. Germline CDR1 and CDR2: LGHDT and YNNKEL (reference sequence). CDR3: CASSPSEYYSYEQYF. The CDR3 DNA follows: TGTGCCAGCAGCCCATCGGAATACTACTCCTACGAGCAGTACTTC.

This clonotype was counted a few times. The chain links TRBV2 to TRBJ2-3, with 12 bases lining up with TRBD1. The ends lost 4 bases at V and 4 bases at J; junction bases unmatched: 6. This CDR3 has 16 residues. Germline V gene data show CDR1 as SNHLY and CDR2 as FYNNEI. The CDR3 here is CASSAGDRGQADTQYF. CDR3 nucleotide sequence: TGTGCCAGCAGTGCAGGGGACAGGGGGCAGGCAGATACGCAGTATTTT.

This clonotype was detected ten times or more. The chain is built from TRBV10-3 and TRBJ2-5; TRBD2 matches at 7 bases. Germline V CDR1 and CDR2: ENHRY, SYGVKD. V lost 0 bases and J lost 1; bases outside the gene matches: 11. This CDR3 region has 18 residues. CDR3: CAISESASGGGGQETQYF. DNA of the CDR3: TGTGCCATCAGTGAGTCTGCTAGCGGAGGTGGGGGCCAAGAGACCCAGTACTTC.

This clonotype showed up many times. The chain couples TRBV7-9 to TRBJ1-1, with TRBD1 identical over 8 bases. The CDR3 loop spans 11 amino acids. Per germline, CDR1 SEHNR and CDR2 FQNEAQ (reference sequence). The V and J ends lost 9 bases and 4 bases, in that order; junction bases with no gene match: 1. CDR3 nucleotide sequence: TGTGCCAGTCAGGGGGCCACTGAAGCTTTCTTT. It translates to CASQGATEAFF.

This clonotype was observed a handful of times. The rearrangement uses TRBV14 and TRBJ1-2; D remains ambiguous. Germline values: CDR1 SGHDN, CDR2 FVKESK. Trimming cost V 0 bases and J 1 base, with 3 bases left between them. The CDR3 spans 13 residues. The CDR3 sequence: CASSQDHNYGYTF. As DNA, the CDR3 is TGTGCCAGCAGCCAAGATCATAACTATGGCTACACCTTC.

This clonotype was counted a few times. The V and J genes are TRBV20-1 and TRBJ2-1; 9 positions match TRBD2. The CDR3 length is 14 residues. V lost 4 bases and J lost 6; bases outside the gene matches: 7. Germline CDR1 DFQATT, CDR2 SNEGSKA (reference sequence). The chain's CDR3 is CSATAGGPLNEQFF. In DNA form, the CDR3 reads TGCAGTGCTACGGCGGGAGGGCCCCTCAATGAGCAGTTCTTC.

The chain uses TRBV12-3 or TRBV12-4 and TRBJ2-2; tentatively, D is TRBD2 (8 bases). The CDR3 has 15 residues. Trimming pared 5 bases from V and 5 bases from J, leaving 15 bases between. The CDR3 spells CASSRTSRGTGELFF. CDR3 DNA sequence: TGTGCCAGCAGTCGGACTAGCAGGGGGACCGGGGAGCTGTTTTTT.

For this clonotype: A single base separates this from a much larger clone, so it may be a read error. V gene TRBV3-1 combines with J gene TRBJ2-5; D not resolved. With 3 bases removed from V and 5 bases from J, the gap between germline ends came to 13 bases. Germline assignment: CDR1 LGHDT and CDR2 YNNKEL (reference sequence). The CDR3 extends over 14 amino acids. The CDR3 DNA reads as TGTGCCAGCAGCCAGTGGACGATTAAGGAGACCCAGTACTTC. Its protein product is CASSQWTIKETQYF.

This clonotype was seen at least ten times. The rearrangement uses TRBV18 and TRBJ1-1, with 7 bases lining up with TRBD1. The CDR3 runs 13 residues. V was pared by 4 bases and J by 1 base, with 0 bases of the junction left unmatched. Germline V gene sequence: CDR1 KGHSH, CDR2 LQKENI. The DNA of the CDR3 is TGTGCCAGCTCACAGGGGGCGAACACTGAAGCTTTCTTT. The encoded protein is CASSQGANTEAFF. Using reference TRBV18 and TRBJ1-1 for the parts outside the CDR3, the full variable domain is NAGVMQNPRHLVRRRGQEARLRCSPMKGHSHVYWYRQLPEEGLKFMVYLQKENIIDESGMPKERFSAEFPKEGPSILRIQQVVRGDSAAYFCASSQGANTEAFFGQGTRLTVV.

This clonotype was seen at least ten times. The chain carries TRBV6-2 or TRBV6-3 and TRBJ2-7, with 8 bases matching TRBD2. The germline gives CDR1 MNHEY, CDR2 SVGEGT. This CDR3 spans 14 amino acids. J lost 4 bases, V lost 0 bases, and 2 bases had no gene match. Written as DNA, the CDR3 is TGTGCCAGCAGTTACTCTCCGGGAGGGTACGAGCAGTACTTC. As protein: CASSYSPGGYEQYF.

This clonotype has more than one count but fewer than ten. The chain joins TRBV6-5 to TRBJ2-5; D gene uncertain. Per germline, CDR1 MNHEY and CDR2 SVGAGI. V dropped 6 bases and J dropped 4 bases, with 9 bases sitting between them. There are 12 residues in the CDR3. The CDR3 region has the DNA TGTGCCAGCAGAACAGTCGGAGAGACCCAGTACTTC. Encoded protein: CASRTVGETQYF.

This clonotype was counted many times. The rearrangement joins TRBV9 to TRBJ2-5, with TRBD2 matching over 8 bases. Per germline, CDR1 SGDLS and CDR2 YYNGEE. After removal of 0 bases from V and 1 base from J, the junction contained 2 bases not matched to a gene. There are 15 residues in the CDR3. The CDR3 DNA follows: TGTGCCAGCAGCGTAGATAGCGGGACCCAAGAGACCCAGTACTTC. Its protein product is CASSVDSGTQETQYF. The whole variable domain, filled in from reference TRBV9 and TRBJ2-5, reads DSGVTQTPKHLITATGQRVTLRCSPRSGDLSVYWYQQSLDQGLQFLIQYYNGEERAKGNILERFSAQQFPDLHSELNLSSLELGDSALYFCASSVDSGTQETQYFGPGTRLLVL.